The entry below gives a single T cell receptor beta chain sequence along with its context. This sample was included in a study of OX40 agonist ivuxolimab in advanced cancers. TCRdb keeps only in-frame clones here, not all; method: immunoSEQ multiplex PCR. The sample yields under 50,000 clones, approximately 83% seen once. CDR3 length: 13 residues. The V gene's germline CDR1 is MDHEN and CDR2 SYDVKM. The V and J ends lost 3 bases and 6 bases respectively, with 12 bases between them. The clonotype comes from an adult with an advanced solid tumor such as melanoma, head and neck, liver or kidney cancer. Here the sequenced sample was CD4+ or CD8+ T cells sorted from blood, taken in a trial of the OX40 agonist ivuxolimab. J is TRBJ2-7 and V is TRBV28; no definite D call. The CDR3, as DNA: TGTGCCAGCAGTTTTGGGAACCATGGCGAGCAGTACTTC. It yields the protein CASSFGNHGEQYF.